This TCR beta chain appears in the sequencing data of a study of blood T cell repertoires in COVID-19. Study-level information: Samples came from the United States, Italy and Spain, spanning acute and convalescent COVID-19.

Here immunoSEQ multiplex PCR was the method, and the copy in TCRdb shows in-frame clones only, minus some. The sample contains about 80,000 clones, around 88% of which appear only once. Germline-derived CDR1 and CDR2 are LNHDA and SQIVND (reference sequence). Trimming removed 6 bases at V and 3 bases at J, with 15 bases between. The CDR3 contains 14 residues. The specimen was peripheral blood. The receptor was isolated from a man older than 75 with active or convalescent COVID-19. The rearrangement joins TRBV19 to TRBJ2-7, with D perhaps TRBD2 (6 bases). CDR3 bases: TGTGCCAGTAGCCAGACTAGGACAATCTACGAGCAGTACTTC. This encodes CASSQTRTIYEQYF.